This record looks at one T cell receptor (beta chain) sequence and its context. Its cognate antigen is unknown. This sample was taken from a study of blood T cells in healthy people across ages. General observations from the study: It was held that diversity estimates obtained from one million T cells represented underestimates. A roughly linear age-dependent decrease characterized TCR beta diversity per million T cells. A strong correlation between TCR beta diversity and naive T cell percentage was seen. Greater diversity and more naive CD4+ cells were seen in long-lived donors than in aged donors.

After removal of 7 bases from V and 3 bases from J, the junction contained 15 bases not matched to a gene. CDR3 length equals 17 residues. Primers used in a second PCR of about 6 to 11 cycles were a sample-barcoded 5' primer and a J-beta primer mix. MiXCR, applied by TCRdb to the 5' RACE reads, yields one record per CDR3 protein. The data contain 450,000 to 700,000 distinct CDR3 sequences, roughly a quarter of them singletons. This TCR was sampled from a woman in her 70s in good health. The specimen was blood. The V and J genes are TRBV12-3 or TRBV12-4 and TRBJ1-1; 9 bases align to TRBD1. DNA of the CDR3: TGTGCCAGCAACCCGACAGGGGGTTCCTGGGGTTACACTGAAGCTTTCTTT. This sequence encodes CASNPTGGSWGYTEAFF.